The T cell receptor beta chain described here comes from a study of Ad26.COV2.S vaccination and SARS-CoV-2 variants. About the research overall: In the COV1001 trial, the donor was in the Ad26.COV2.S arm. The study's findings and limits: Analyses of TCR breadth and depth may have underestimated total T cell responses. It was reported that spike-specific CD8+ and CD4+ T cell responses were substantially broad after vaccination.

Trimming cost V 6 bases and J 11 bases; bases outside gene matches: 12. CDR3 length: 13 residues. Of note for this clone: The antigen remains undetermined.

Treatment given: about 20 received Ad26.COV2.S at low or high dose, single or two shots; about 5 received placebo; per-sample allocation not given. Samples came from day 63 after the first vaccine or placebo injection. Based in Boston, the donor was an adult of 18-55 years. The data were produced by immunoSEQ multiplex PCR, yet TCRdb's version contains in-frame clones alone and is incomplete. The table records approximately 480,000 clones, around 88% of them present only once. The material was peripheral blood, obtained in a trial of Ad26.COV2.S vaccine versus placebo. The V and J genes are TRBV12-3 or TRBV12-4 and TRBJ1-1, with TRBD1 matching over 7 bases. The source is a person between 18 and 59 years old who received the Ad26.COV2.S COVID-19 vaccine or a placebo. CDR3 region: CASSHPDRDRAFF. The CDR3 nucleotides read TGTGCCAGCAGCCACCCCGACAGGGACCGCGCTTTCTTT.